A selection of T cell receptor beta chains follows, all from one sample in a study of T cell responses to AZD1222 COVID-19 vaccine. Using immunoSEQ multiplex PCR, the repertoire was profiled, and TCRdb retains in-frame clones only, with some absent. The sample has 96,000 or so clones, approximately 87% seen once; the top ten hold 26%. The sequences come from peripheral blood, collected on day 0 of AZD1222 vaccination. The source of these receptors is an adult in good health. Both conserved end residues are part of each CDR3. The D gene is left open where the match is weak. A row's size may be missing; if present it is once, few, many or a size class.

J	D	V	size	CDR3	DNA
TRBJ2-1	NA	TRBV6-5	NA	CASSYDQSSYNEQFF	TGTGCCAGCAGTTACGACCAGAGCTCCTACAATGAGCAGTTCTTC
TRBJ2-5	TRBD1	TRBV7-9	NA	CASRLSLQGEGETQYF	TGTGCCAGCAGACTAAGCCTACAGGGGGAAGGGGAGACCCAGTACTTC
TRBJ2-3	NA	TRBV7-2	NA	CASTLDQGLADTQYF	TGTGCCAGCACCTTAGATCAGGGGCTGGCAGATACGCAGTATTTT
TRBJ2-7	NA	TRBV7-3	NA	CASSPWVGYEQYF	TGTGCCAGCAGCCCCTGGGTGGGCTACGAGCAGTACTTC
TRBJ1-5	NA	TRBV28	once	CASRAGGINQPQHF	TGTGCCAGCAGGGCGGGAGGGATCAATCAGCCCCAGCATTTT
TRBJ2-7	NA	TRBV7-3	NA	CASSLTQPGEQYF	TGTGCCAGCAGCTTAACGCAGCCCGGCGAGCAGTACTTC
TRBJ2-5	NA	TRBV24-1	NA	CATGDSVETQYF	TGTGCCACCGGGGACTCTGTAGAGACCCAGTACTTC
TRBJ2-7	TRBD2	TRBV2	NA	CASSEGLAGSYEQYF	TGTGCCAGCAGTGAAGGACTAGCGGGCTCCTACGAGCAGTACTTC
TRBJ2-3	NA	TRBV11-3	NA	CASSSTGGADTQYF	TGTGCCAGCAGCTCGACAGGAGGGGCAGATACGCAGTATTTT
TRBJ2-7	NA	TRBV4-2	NA	CASSQEAEYEQYF	TGTGCCAGCAGCCAAGAGGCTGAGTACGAGCAGTACTTC
TRBJ1-6	NA	TRBV3-1/TRBV3-2	NA	CASSQRGGTYNSPLHF	TGTGCCAGCAGCCAACGGGGGGGTACCTATAATTCACCCCTCCACTTT
TRBJ2-2	NA	TRBV28	NA	CASSLLVDGELFF	TGTGCCAGCAGTTTATTAGTTGACGGGGAGCTGTTTTTT
TRBJ1-3	NA	TRBV7-2	NA	CASSLYRGAYSGNTIYF	TGTGCCAGCAGCTTATACCGCGGGGCGTACTCTGGAAACACCATATATTTT
TRBJ2-7	NA	TRBV6-5	once	CASSSAYEQYF	TGTGCCAGCAGTTCTGCCTACGAGCAGTACTTC
TRBJ2-6	NA	TRBV4-3	NA	CASSREVYKISGANVLTF	TGCGCCAGCAGCCGGGAAGTGTATAAAATCTCTGGGGCCAACGTCCTGACTTTC
TRBJ2-3	NA	TRBV12-3/TRBV12-4	NA	CASIFSGGAQYF	TGTGCCAGCATCTTTAGTGGGGGCGCGCAGTATTTT
TRBJ1-2	TRBD1	TRBV18	NA	CASSLDRDYGYTF	TGTGCCAGCTCACTTGACAGGGACTATGGCTACACCTTC
TRBJ2-5	NA	TRBV5-6	NA	CASSLAPGAIQETQYF	TGTGCCAGCAGCTTGGCGCCGGGGGCAATACAAGAGACCCAGTACTTC
TRBJ2-7	TRBD1	TRBV28	NA	CASINGQGAGEQYF	TGTGCCAGCATCAACGGACAGGGGGCCGGCGAGCAGTACTTC
TRBJ1-2	TRBD1	TRBV7-2	NA	CASSLAGTGRRGINYGYTF	TGTGCCAGCAGCTTAGCCGGGACAGGGAGACGGGGAATTAACTATGGCTACACCTTC
TRBJ2-5	TRBD2	TRBV5-4	NA	CASSSISGTETQYF	TGTGCCAGCAGCTCGATTAGCGGGACGGAGACCCAGTACTTC
TRBJ2-1	TRBD2	TRBV19	NA	CASTLSGRVYNEQFF	TGTGCCAGTACCCTGAGCGGGAGGGTTTACAATGAGCAGTTCTTC
TRBJ2-1	NA	TRBV20-1	NA	CSASSRLGKGGESSSNEQFF	TGCAGTGCTAGTAGCCGGTTGGGGAAGGGTGGAGAGTCCTCATCAAATGAGCAGTTCTTC
TRBJ1-2	NA	TRBV7-2	NA	CASLPGSNYGYTF	TGTGCCAGTCTCCCGGGGTCTAACTATGGCTACACCTTC
TRBJ2-3	NA	TRBV28	NA	CASSLWGGSTDTQYF	TGTGCCAGCAGTTTATGGGGGGGCTCCACAGATACGCAGTATTTT
TRBJ2-7	TRBD2	TRBV28	once	CASSLRTSGYLSYEQYF	TGTGCCAGCAGTTTGAGAACTAGCGGGTATCTCTCCTACGAGCAGTACTTC
TRBJ2-3	NA	TRBV30	NA	CAWSVTTGGTDTQYF	TGTGCCTGGAGTGTAACTACTGGGGGCACAGATACGCAGTATTTT
TRBJ2-1	NA	TRBV28	NA	CASTPSSVWDEQFF	TGTGCCAGCACCCCAAGCTCCGTGTGGGATGAGCAGTTCTTC
TRBJ2-7	NA	TRBV7-9	NA	CASSSSHGTDSYEQYF	TGTGCCAGCAGCTCAAGCCACGGGACGGATTCCTACGAGCAGTACTTC
TRBJ1-3	NA	TRBV28	NA	CASSFRGAWNTIYF	TGTGCCAGCAGTTTCCGGGGAGCCTGGAACACCATATATTTT
TRBJ2-2	TRBD1	TRBV6-2/TRBV6-3	NA	CASSSPSGTGATGELFF	TGTGCCAGCAGTTCCCCCAGCGGGACAGGGGCAACCGGGGAGCTGTTTTTT
TRBJ2-1	NA	TRBV15	NA	CATSRDRLGTEQFF	TGTGCCACCAGCAGAGATAGATTAGGGACAGAGCAGTTCTTC
TRBJ2-7	NA	TRBV24-1	NA	CATSDNQRDSYEQYF	TGTGCCACCAGTGATAACCAACGAGACTCCTACGAGCAGTACTTC
TRBJ2-7	NA	TRBV18	NA	CASSPPAIRQDEQYF	TGTGCCAGCTCACCACCGGCGATTCGCCAGGACGAGCAGTACTTC
TRBJ2-3	NA	TRBV6-2/TRBV6-3	NA	CASSRSPAQADTQYF	TGTGCCAGCAGCCGTAGTCCGGCGCAAGCAGATACGCAGTATTTT
TRBJ2-3	TRBD2	TRBV5-1	once	CASSHGLAGGPGTDTQYF	TGCGCCAGCAGCCATGGACTAGCGGGAGGGCCTGGCACAGATACGCAGTATTTT
TRBJ2-5	NA	TRBV7-6	NA	CASSLPWGGAAGTQYF	TGTGCCAGCAGCTTACCCTGGGGTGGGGCGGCGGGGACCCAGTACTTC
TRBJ1-5	NA	TRBV3-1/TRBV3-2	NA	CASSQDGRRPLQPQHF	TGTGCCAGCAGCCAAGATGGCCGCCGCCCCTTACAGCCCCAGCATTTT
TRBJ2-3	NA	TRBV2	once	CASSGRAGGTDTQYF	TGTGCCAGCAGTGGGAGGGCCGGGGGCACAGATACGCAGTATTTT